A selection of T cell receptor beta chains follows, all from one sample in a study of T cells in Graves' hyperthyroidism and ophthalmopathy. TCRdb independently ran MiXCR on the multiplex PCR reads; one entry per CDR3 protein. The sample carries about 400,000 distinct CDR3 sequences, less than 20% recorded once. The specimen sequenced was blood. The receptors here all came from a woman younger than 30 with Graves' hyperthyroidism that later progressed to Graves' ophthalmopathy. Both conserved end residues are part of each CDR3. D genes are given only for firm matches. Rows may omit the clone size; those that give it use once, few, many or a size class.

V gene	J gene	clone size	D gene	CDR3 protein	CDR3 DNA
TRBV9	TRBJ1-4	few	TRBD1	CASSVSGQGEKLFF	TGTGCCAGCAGCGTTTCGGGACAGGGTGAAAAACTGTTTTTT
TRBV7-2	TRBJ1-1	few	TRBD1	CASSGQQGARAEAFF	TGTGCCAGCAGCGGACAACAGGGGGCGCGTGCTGAAGCTTTCTTT
TRBV15	TRBJ2-4	many	-	CATSTRTQAQNIQYF	TGTGCCACCAGCACTCGGACCCAAGCCCAAAACATTCAGTACTTC
TRBV28	TRBJ2-7	many	-	CASSSPRRVAFYEQYF	TGTGCCAGCAGTTCCCCCCGCAGGGTAGCCTTTTACGAGCAGTACTTC
TRBV7-9	TRBJ2-1	many	TRBD2	CASSSRTSGRTHEQFF	TGTGCCAGCAGCTCCCGGACTAGCGGGAGGACACATGAGCAGTTCTTC
TRBV28	TRBJ2-3	many	TRBD2	CASSPMREWDTQYF	TGTGCCAGCAGCCCAATGCGGGAGTGGGATACGCAGTATTTT
TRBV9	TRBJ2-2	-	-	CASSSRAWDGELFF	TGTGCCAGCAGCTCCCGGGCCTGGGACGGGGAGCTGTTTTTT
TRBV6-1	TRBJ2-7	few	TRBD2	CASRAQAGGSYEQYF	TGTGCCAGCAGGGCCCAGGCGGGGGGATCCTACGAGCAGTACTTC
TRBV28	TRBJ2-3	many	TRBD2	CASSLGLAGVKSTDTQYF	TGTGCCAGCAGTTTAGGACTAGCGGGAGTCAAAAGCACAGATACGCAGTATTTT
TRBV3-1	TRBJ2-3	many	TRBD2	CASSLISAGGRDTQYF	TGTGCCAGCAGCCTGATTTCGGCGGGAGGGCGGGATACGCAGTATTTT
TRBV20-1	TRBJ2-5	many	-	CSATAPRRYQETQYF	TGCAGTGCTACGGCCCCGAGGAGGTACCAAGAGACCCAGTACTTC
TRBV27	TRBJ2-2	few	-	CASSLIPPRDRQNTGELFF	TGTGCCAGCAGTCTTATTCCACCCAGAGACAGGCAGAACACCGGGGAGCTGTTTTTT
TRBV19	TRBJ2-3	many	-	CASSDTFSTDTQYF	TGTGCCAGTAGTGACACTTTTAGCACAGATACGCAGTATTTT
TRBV14	TRBJ2-7	few	-	CASSQDLPRSHEQYF	TGTGCCAGCAGCCAAGATCTCCCCAGGAGCCACGAGCAGTACTTC
TRBV20-1	TRBJ1-6	many	-	CSARDGRIQNNSPLHF	TGCAGTGCTAGAGACGGAAGGATTCAGAATAATTCACCCCTCCACTTT
TRBV29-1	TRBJ1-2	many	-	CSVLLGYGYTF	TGCAGCGTTTTGCTAGGCTATGGCTACACCTTC
TRBV6-5	TRBJ1-2	-	-	CASSYSMPGGYGYTF	TGTGCCAGCAGTTACTCGATGCCGGGGGGCTATGGCTACACCTTC
TRBV5-1	TRBJ1-2	many	-	CASSLGNEPYPGYTF	TGCGCCAGCAGCTTGGGTAACGAACCTTATCCTGGCTACACCTTC
TRBV12-3/TRBV12-4	TRBJ1-2	few	TRBD1	CASRRVTGGYGYTF	TGTGCCAGCAGGCGCGTGACAGGGGGGTATGGCTACACCTTC
TRBV4-1	TRBJ2-1	-	TRBD2	CASSQGRELDNEQFF	TGCGCCAGCAGCCAAGGGCGGGAGCTCGACAATGAGCAGTTCTTC
TRBV27	TRBJ2-1	many	TRBD2	CASSLSSGRAPNNEQFF	TGTGCCAGCAGTTTATCTTCCGGGAGGGCTCCCAACAATGAGCAGTTCTTC
TRBV12-3/TRBV12-4	TRBJ2-1	many	TRBD2	CASKPSGRNNEQFF	TGTGCCAGCAAACCTAGCGGGAGAAATAATGAGCAGTTCTTC
TRBV7-2	TRBJ2-7	many	-	CASSLARWGRLTYEQYF	TGTGCCAGCAGCTTAGCGCGGTGGGGCCGCCTTACCTACGAGCAGTACTTC
TRBV2	TRBJ2-5	-	TRBD2	CASRLAGGPGKETQYF	TGTGCCAGCAGGCTAGCGGGAGGGCCGGGGAAAGAGACCCAGTACTTC
TRBV6-1	TRBJ2-5	few	TRBD1	CASTLSQGAGETQYF	TGTGCCAGCACCCTGTCGCAGGGGGCCGGGGAGACCCAGTACTTC
TRBV29-1	TRBJ2-5	many	TRBD2	CSVPSGTFQETQYF	TGCAGCGTTCCTAGCGGAACCTTCCAAGAGACCCAGTACTTC
TRBV20-1	TRBJ1-3	many	-	CSALRALGTNTIYF	TGCAGTGCCCTCAGGGCCCTAGGGACCAACACCATATATTTT
TRBV11-3	TRBJ2-1	few	-	CASSLRWGEAGNDEQFF	TGTGCCAGCAGCTTACGGTGGGGGGAAGCGGGTAACGATGAGCAGTTCTTC
TRBV28	TRBJ2-4	many	TRBD2	CASTGTTTKNIQYF	TGTGCCAGCACCGGGACTACTACCAAAAACATTCAGTACTTC
TRBV6-5	TRBJ2-7	many	-	CASSYSRDTQHEQYF	TGTGCCAGCAGTTACTCGAGGGACACCCAACACGAGCAGTACTTC
TRBV6-5	TRBJ2-3	many	TRBD2	CASSYGLAGVNTQYF	TGTGCCAGCAGTTACGGACTAGCGGGAGTAAATACGCAGTATTTT
TRBV28	TRBJ2-3	many	-	CASRPRRRDTQYF	TGTGCCAGCAGACCTAGACGCCGAGATACGCAGTATTTT
TRBV3-1	TRBJ1-2	-	-	CASSQETYYGYTF	TGTGCCAGCAGCCAAGAGACATACTATGGCTACACCTTC
TRBV20-1	TRBJ1-4	-	-	CSASPTGLGNEKLFF	TGCAGTGCTAGCCCCACAGGGCTAGGTAATGAAAAACTGTTTTTT
TRBV6-5	TRBJ2-3	few	-	CASSYRQADTQYF	TGTGCCAGCAGTTACAGACAGGCAGATACGCAGTATTTT
TRBV11-2	TRBJ2-1	many	TRBD2	CASSLVLGLAGVPRPYEQFF	TGTGCCAGCAGCTTAGTTCTTGGACTAGCGGGAGTTCCTCGACCTTATGAGCAGTTCTTC
TRBV20-1	TRBJ2-7	many	-	CSARSQSSYEQYF	TGCAGTGCTAGAAGCCAAAGCTCCTACGAGCAGTACTTC
TRBV12-3/TRBV12-4	TRBJ2-7	once	TRBD1	CASSKGGGQGTAEQYF	TGTGCCAGCAGCAAAGGAGGAGGACAGGGCACCGCCGAGCAGTACTTC
TRBV15	TRBJ2-1	many	-	CATSSPTYNEQFF	TGTGCCACCAGCAGTCCAACCTACAATGAGCAGTTCTTC
TRBV28	TRBJ2-1	-	TRBD2	CASSLVVLAGGFNEQFF	TGTGCCAGCAGTTTGGTGGTACTAGCGGGAGGGTTCAATGAGCAGTTCTTC